The rows below give T cell receptor beta chains drawn from one sample of a study of blood T cell repertoires in COVID-19. The method was immunoSEQ multiplex PCR; TCRdb's version includes in-frame clones alone and lacks a portion of them. The data contain around 120,000 clones, approximately 84% of them singletons. Sequencing was carried out using peripheral blood. Source of these receptors: a human donor in a cohort sampled during active COVID-19. The CDR3 runs from the conserved cysteine through the conserved F or W. The D gene is left open where the match is weak. Size is omitted from some rows. Given values are once, few, many or a class for expanded clones.

d_call	clone_size	v_call	j_call	cdr3_nt	cdr3_aa
-	-	TRBV28	TRBJ1-6	TGTGCCAGCAGTTTCGTCGTGACAAACTCCTATAATTCACCCCTCCACTTT	CASSFVVTNSYNSPLHF
-	-	TRBV10-3	TRBJ1-1	TGTGCCATCAGTCTACAGGGTCCGAACACTGAAGCTTTCTTT	CAISLQGPNTEAFF
TRBD1	few	TRBV7-6	TRBJ2-7	TGTGCCATCCACCCCGGGACAGTCAACTACGAGCAGTACTTC	CAIHPGTVNYEQYF
-	-	TRBV7-2	TRBJ2-1	TGTGCCAGCAGCCAACGACTAGTCCTTGAGCAGTTCTTC	CASSQRLVLEQFF
TRBD1	-	TRBV25-1	TRBJ2-2	TGTGCCAGCAGTGCAGTCGGACAGGGGGCTGCCGGGGAGCTGTTTTTT	CASSAVGQGAAGELFF
-	-	TRBV5-8	TRBJ1-5	TGTGCCAGCAGCAGGACAGACTATAGCAATCAGCCCCAGCATTTT	CASSRTDYSNQPQHF
-	-	TRBV7-6	TRBJ1-4	TGTGCCAGCAGCTTACAGAGGGAAAAACTGTTTTTT	CASSLQREKLFF
TRBD2	-	TRBV3-1/TRBV3-2	TRBJ2-1	TGTGCCAGCAGACCTAGCGGGGGGGCCTACAATGAGCAGTTCTTC	CASRPSGGAYNEQFF
TRBD2	few	TRBV7-6	TRBJ2-2	TGTGCCAGCAGCTTAGTCCCGAGCGGGGGGAACACCGGGGAGCTGTTTTTT	CASSLVPSGGNTGELFF
-	few	TRBV28	TRBJ2-2	TGTGCCAGTATCCCGGGAGTCGATTCCGTCTTTTACACCGGGGAGCTGTTTTTT	CASIPGVDSVFYTGELFF
-	once	TRBV2	TRBJ1-2	TGTGCCAGCAGTGAAGTCACAGGGTTGGGCTATGGCTACACCTTC	CASSEVTGLGYGYTF
-	-	TRBV7-2	TRBJ1-1	TGTGCCAGCAGCTTAGCTGGGGGGGTCAACACTGAAGCTTTCTTT	CASSLAGGVNTEAFF
TRBD1	few	TRBV18	TRBJ1-2	TGTGCCAGCTCAGTACAGGGGGCAGACTATGGCTACACCTTC	CASSVQGADYGYTF
TRBD2	once	TRBV6-6	TRBJ2-7	TGTGCCAGCAGTTGGTCACTAGCGGGGACCTACGAGCAGTACTTC	CASSWSLAGTYEQYF
-	-	TRBV6-2/TRBV6-3	TRBJ2-5	TGTGCCAGCAGTTACGGGGGGACAGAAGAGACCCAGTACTTC	CASSYGGTEETQYF
-	once	TRBV28	TRBJ2-3	TGTGCCAGCAGTTCCACTCCATATACGCAGTATTTT	CASSSTPYTQYF
-	-	TRBV4-3	TRBJ1-3	TGCGCCAGCAGCCAAGATCCCGGCTCTGGAAACACCATATATTTT	CASSQDPGSGNTIYF
-	few	TRBV6-5	TRBJ1-2	TGTGCCAGCACCACCTCGGGCCAGTCGGGGGGCTACACCTTC	CASTTSGQSGGYTF
TRBD1	few	TRBV28	TRBJ1-1	TGTGCCAGCAGTTCAAATATTGACAGGGTTGACACTGAAGCTTTCTTT	CASSSNIDRVDTEAFF
TRBD1	-	TRBV7-9	TRBJ2-7	TGTGCCAGCAGCTTAGTAACAGGGGGCCAGTACGAGCAGTACTTC	CASSLVTGGQYEQYF
TRBD1	-	TRBV5-1	TRBJ1-2	TGCGCCAGCAGCTTGGGGACAGGGGGCTATGGCTACATCTTC	CASSLGTGGYGYIF
TRBD2	once	TRBV5-5	TRBJ2-3	TGTGCCAGCAGCGAGGGACTAGCGGGAGCGTTAGATACGCAGTATTTT	CASSEGLAGALDTQYF
TRBD2	-	TRBV6-5	TRBJ2-1	TGTGCCAGCAGCGAGACTAGCGGGATGTACAATGAGCAGTTCTTC	CASSETSGMYNEQFF
TRBD2	-	TRBV2	TRBJ2-7	TGTGCCAGCCAGACTAGCGGGACAGCGTACGAGCAGTACTTC	CASQTSGTAYEQYF
-	-	TRBV3-1/TRBV3-2	TRBJ1-1	TGTGCCAGCAGCCACGGACTCAGAGCCATGAACACTGAAGCTTTCTTT	CASSHGLRAMNTEAFF
TRBD1	-	TRBV13	TRBJ1-1	TGTGCCAGCAGCCGCGACAGGGAGAGCACTGAAGCTTTCTTT	CASSRDRESTEAFF
TRBD2	-	TRBV29-1	TRBJ2-1	TGCAGCGTTAAAGCCGGGACTAGCCGTTACAATGAGCAGTTCTTC	CSVKAGTSRYNEQFF
TRBD1	-	TRBV7-2	TRBJ2-1	TGTGTCAGCAGCTACCAGGGGGCGGGTTTAGAGCAGTTCTTC	CVSSYQGAGLEQFF
TRBD1	-	TRBV9	TRBJ2-5	TGTGCCAGCAGCCCCCGGGACAGAGTTCAAGAGACCCAGTACTTC	CASSPRDRVQETQYF
-	few	TRBV11-1	TRBJ1-6	TGTGCCAGCAGCTTAGCCGGGACTGTCAATTCACCCCTCCACTTT	CASSLAGTVNSPLHF
-	few	TRBV5-1	TRBJ1-3	TGCGCCAGCAGCTTGGCACACCAGATGATTGACACCATATATTTT	CASSLAHQMIDTIYF
TRBD2	-	TRBV6-6	TRBJ2-1	TGTGCCAGCAGTTACTTACGGGGGGACCACAATGAGCAGTTCTTC	CASSYLRGDHNEQFF
TRBD1	-	TRBV6-2/TRBV6-3	TRBJ1-5	TGTGCCAGCAGTTACGAGAGACAGGGTCGAGCCAGTCAGCCCCAGCATTTT	CASSYERQGRASQPQHF
-	-	TRBV27	TRBJ1-3	TGTGCCAGCAGTATAAGGGGTTCGGGCGCTGGAAACACCATATATTTT	CASSIRGSGAGNTIYF
-	-	TRBV7-2	TRBJ2-7	TGTGCCAGCAGCCCCGTCCGGGGTAACGAGCAGTACTTC	CASSPVRGNEQYF
TRBD2	-	TRBV4-1	TRBJ2-1	TGCGCCAGCAGCCAAGAATGGGGACTAGCGGGAGTGGATGAGCAGTTCTTC	CASSQEWGLAGVDEQFF
-	-	TRBV2	TRBJ1-4	TGTGCCAGCAGTGAAGGAAACAGGGCAACTAATGAAAAACTGTTTTTT	CASSEGNRATNEKLFF
TRBD1	-	TRBV2	TRBJ2-1	TGTGCCAGCAGGGGAGGACAGGGTACCTACAATGAGCAGTTCTTC	CASRGGQGTYNEQFF
-	-	TRBV19	TRBJ2-6	TGTGCCAGTAATCAGGGGTACGGCTCTGGGGCCAACGTCCTGACTTTC	CASNQGYGSGANVLTF
TRBD1	-	TRBV28	TRBJ2-4	TGTGCCACCAGACAGGGGATGGGCATTCAGTACTTC	CATRQGMGIQYF
TRBD2	-	TRBV9	TRBJ2-3	TGTGCCAGCAGCGTATTCGGGACTAGCGAGGATACGCAGTATTTT	CASSVFGTSEDTQYF
TRBD1	once	TRBV28	TRBJ1-6	TGTGCCAGCAGTTTAATGAACAGGGGGCAGTCACCCCTCCACTTT	CASSLMNRGQSPLHF
TRBD1	once	TRBV9	TRBJ1-1	TGTGCCAGCAGCCCCCATGGGACAGGGACGACTGAAGCTTTCTTT	CASSPHGTGTTEAFF
-	once	TRBV18	TRBJ2-3	TGTGCCAGCTCACCAGAGACTCCCGCCGAAGATACGCAGTATTTT	CASSPETPAEDTQYF
-	-	TRBV10-3	TRBJ2-5	TGTGCCAGCAAAGGGGTTAGCCAAGAGACCCAGTACTTC	CASKGVSQETQYF
TRBD1	few	TRBV5-4	TRBJ2-3	TGTGCCAGCATGAGACAGGGAACCACAGATACGCAGTATTTT	CASMRQGTTDTQYF